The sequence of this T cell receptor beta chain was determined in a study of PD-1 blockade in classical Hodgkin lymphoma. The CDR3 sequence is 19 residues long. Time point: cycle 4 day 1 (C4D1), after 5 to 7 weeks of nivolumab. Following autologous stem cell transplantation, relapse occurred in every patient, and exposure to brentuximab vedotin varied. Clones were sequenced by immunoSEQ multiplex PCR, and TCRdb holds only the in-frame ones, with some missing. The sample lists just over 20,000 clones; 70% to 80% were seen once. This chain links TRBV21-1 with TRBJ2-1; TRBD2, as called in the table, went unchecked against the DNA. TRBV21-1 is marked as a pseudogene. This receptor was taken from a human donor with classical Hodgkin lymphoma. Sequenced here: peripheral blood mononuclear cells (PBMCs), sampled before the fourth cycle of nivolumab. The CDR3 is CASSKSRDSSGNSYNEQFF. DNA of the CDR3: TGTGCCAGCAGCAAATCGAGGGACTCTAGCGGGAATTCCTACAATGAGCAGTTCTTC.